This entry concerns a single TCR beta chain. Per the authors' pipeline: Reference gene primer amplification in the assay estimated nucleated cell counts. The protocol was immunoSEQ multiplex PCR, while the TCRdb copy is restricted to in-frame clones and leaves out a portion. The DNA gave D and trimming, while V, J and clone size come from that table. Here the sample spans roughly 250,000 clones, roughly 93% being singletons. This record belongs to a study of blood T cell repertoires in COVID-19. Study at large: PBMCs, B-cell-depleted T cells, or T cells were the source of the cDNA or gDNA that made up the material.

The study drew participants aged about 18 to 90 years from 24 US areas. Grouping used clinical history reported by participants in a survey and questionnaire. The CDR3 contains 20 residues. The germline V gene has CDR1 MNHEY and CDR2 SVGEGT. V shed 2 bases, J shed 2 bases, and the junction held 9 bases outside the gene matches. This TCR came from a middle-aged woman with acute COVID-19. V and J are TRBV6-2 or TRBV6-3 and TRBJ2-1; 16 bases align to TRBD2. The material sequenced was PBMCs or T cells enriched from blood (not recorded which). The CDR3 here is CASSYPTGTSGRATYNEQFF. CDR3 coding DNA: TGTGCCAGCAGTTACCCCACCGGGACTAGCGGGAGGGCGACCTACAATGAGCAGTTCTTC.